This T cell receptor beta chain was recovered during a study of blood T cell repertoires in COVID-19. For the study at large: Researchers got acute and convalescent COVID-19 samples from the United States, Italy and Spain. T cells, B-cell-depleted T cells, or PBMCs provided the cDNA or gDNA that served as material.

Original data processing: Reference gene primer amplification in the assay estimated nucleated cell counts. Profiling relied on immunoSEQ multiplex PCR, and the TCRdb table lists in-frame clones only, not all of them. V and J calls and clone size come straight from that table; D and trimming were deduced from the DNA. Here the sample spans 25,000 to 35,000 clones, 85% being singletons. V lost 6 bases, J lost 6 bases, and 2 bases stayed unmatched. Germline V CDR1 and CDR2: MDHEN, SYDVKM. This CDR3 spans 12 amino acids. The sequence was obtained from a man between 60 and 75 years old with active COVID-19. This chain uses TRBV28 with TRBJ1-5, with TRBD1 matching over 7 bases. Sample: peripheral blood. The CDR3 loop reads CASSQGVQPQHF. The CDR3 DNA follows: TGTGCCAGCAGCCAGGGGGTTCAGCCCCAGCATTTT.